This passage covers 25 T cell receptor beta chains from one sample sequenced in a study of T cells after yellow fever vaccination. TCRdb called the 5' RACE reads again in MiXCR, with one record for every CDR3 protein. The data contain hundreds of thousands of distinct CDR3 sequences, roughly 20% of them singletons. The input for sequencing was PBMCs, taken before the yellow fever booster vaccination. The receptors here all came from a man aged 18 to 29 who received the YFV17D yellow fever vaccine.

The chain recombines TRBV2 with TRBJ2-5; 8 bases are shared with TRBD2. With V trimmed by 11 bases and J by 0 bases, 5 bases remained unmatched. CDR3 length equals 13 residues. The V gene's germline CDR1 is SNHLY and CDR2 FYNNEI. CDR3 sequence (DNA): TGTGCCTCCCGGACTAGCAACCAAGAGACCCAGTACTTC. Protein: CASRTSNQETQYF.

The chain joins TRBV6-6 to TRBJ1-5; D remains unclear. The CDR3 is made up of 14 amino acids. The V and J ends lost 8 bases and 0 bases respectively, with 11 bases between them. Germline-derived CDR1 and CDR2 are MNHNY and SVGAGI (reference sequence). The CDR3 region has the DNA TGTGCCAGCCAAAACGACGGTAGCAATCAGCCCCAGCATTTT. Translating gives CASQNDGSNQPQHF.

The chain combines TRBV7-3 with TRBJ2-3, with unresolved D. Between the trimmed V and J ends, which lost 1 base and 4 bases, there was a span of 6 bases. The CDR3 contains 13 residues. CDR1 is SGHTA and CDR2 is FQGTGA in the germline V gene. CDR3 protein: CASSLRQADTQYF. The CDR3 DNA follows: TGTGCCAGCAGCTTAAGGCAGGCAGATACGCAGTATTTT.

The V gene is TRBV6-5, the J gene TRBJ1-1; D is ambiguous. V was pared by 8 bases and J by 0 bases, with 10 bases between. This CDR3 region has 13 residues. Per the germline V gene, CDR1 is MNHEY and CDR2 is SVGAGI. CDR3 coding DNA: TGTGCCAGCCCCGGAATCCTGAACACTGAAGCTTTCTTT. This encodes CASPGILNTEAFF.

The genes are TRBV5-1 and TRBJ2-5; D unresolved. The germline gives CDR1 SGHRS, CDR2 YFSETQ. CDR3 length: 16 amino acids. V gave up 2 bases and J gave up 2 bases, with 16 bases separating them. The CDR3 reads CASSFGRASIQETQYF. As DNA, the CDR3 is TGCGCCAGCAGCTTTGGGCGAGCCTCAATTCAAGAGACCCAGTACTTC. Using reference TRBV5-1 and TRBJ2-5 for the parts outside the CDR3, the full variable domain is KAGVTQTPRYLIKTRGQQVTLSCSPISGHRSVSWYQQTPGQGLQFLFEYFSETQRNKGNFPGRFSGRQFSNSRSEMNVSTLELGDSALYLCASSFGRASIQETQYFGPGTRLLVL.

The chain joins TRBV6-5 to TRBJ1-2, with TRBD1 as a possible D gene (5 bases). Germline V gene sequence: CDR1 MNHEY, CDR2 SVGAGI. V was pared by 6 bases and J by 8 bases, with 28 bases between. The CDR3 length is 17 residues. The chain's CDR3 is CASRTDSAPAGKVGYTF. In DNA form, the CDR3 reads TGTGCCAGCAGAACCGACAGCGCGCCCGCCGGTAAAGTAGGCTACACCTTC.

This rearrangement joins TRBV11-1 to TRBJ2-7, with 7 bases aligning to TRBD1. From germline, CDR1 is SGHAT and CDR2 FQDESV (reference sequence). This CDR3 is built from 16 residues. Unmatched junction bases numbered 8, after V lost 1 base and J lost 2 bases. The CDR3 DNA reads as TGTGCCAGCAGCTTAGAAACAGGGGCCTTTCCCTACGAGCAGTACTTC. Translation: CASSLETGAFPYEQYF.

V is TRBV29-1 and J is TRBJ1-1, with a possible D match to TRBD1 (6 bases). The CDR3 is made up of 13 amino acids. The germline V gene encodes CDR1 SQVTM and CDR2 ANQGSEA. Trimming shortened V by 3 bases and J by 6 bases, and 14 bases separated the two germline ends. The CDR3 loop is CSVEGQGRSEAFF. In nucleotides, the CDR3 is TGCAGCGTTGAGGGCCAGGGGAGGTCTGAAGCTTTCTTT.

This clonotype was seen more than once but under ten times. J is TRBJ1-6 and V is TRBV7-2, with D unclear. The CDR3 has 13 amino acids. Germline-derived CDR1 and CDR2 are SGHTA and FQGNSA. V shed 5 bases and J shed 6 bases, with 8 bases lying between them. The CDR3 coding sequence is TGTGCCAGCAGCGCCGATACTAATTCACCCCTCCACTTT. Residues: CASSADTNSPLHF.

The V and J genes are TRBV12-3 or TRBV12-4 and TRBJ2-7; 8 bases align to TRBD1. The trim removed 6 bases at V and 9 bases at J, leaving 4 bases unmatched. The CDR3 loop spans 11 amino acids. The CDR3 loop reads CASSQTGAQYF. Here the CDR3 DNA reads TGTGCCAGCAGCCAGACAGGGGCGCAGTACTTC.

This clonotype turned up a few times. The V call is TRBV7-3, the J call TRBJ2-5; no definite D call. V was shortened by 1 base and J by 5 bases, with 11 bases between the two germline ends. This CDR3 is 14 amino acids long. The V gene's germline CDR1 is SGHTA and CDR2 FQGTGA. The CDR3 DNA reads TGTGCCAGCAGCTTAAATAGGTTTTCGGAGACCCAGTACTTC. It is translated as CASSLNRFSETQYF.

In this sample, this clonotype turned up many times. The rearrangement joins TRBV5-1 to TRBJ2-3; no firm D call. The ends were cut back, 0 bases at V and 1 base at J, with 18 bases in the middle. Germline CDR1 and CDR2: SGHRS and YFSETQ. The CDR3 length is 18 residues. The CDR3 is CASSLAMSAGYRTDTQYF. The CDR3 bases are TGCGCCAGCAGCTTGGCCATGTCAGCAGGATACCGCACAGATACGCAGTATTTT.

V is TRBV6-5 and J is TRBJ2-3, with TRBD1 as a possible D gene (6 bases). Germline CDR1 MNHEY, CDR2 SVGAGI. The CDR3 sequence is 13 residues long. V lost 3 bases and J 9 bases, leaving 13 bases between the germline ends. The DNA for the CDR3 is TGTGCCAGCAGTTATCGGGGCCAGGGGACGCAGTATTTT. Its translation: CASSYRGQGTQYF.

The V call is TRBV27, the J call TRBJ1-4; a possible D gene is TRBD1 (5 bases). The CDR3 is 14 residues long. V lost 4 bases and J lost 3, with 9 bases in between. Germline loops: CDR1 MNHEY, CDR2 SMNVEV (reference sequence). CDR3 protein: CASSSPGPNEKLFF. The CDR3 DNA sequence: TGTGCCAGCAGTTCCCCGGGACCTAATGAAAAACTGTTTTTT. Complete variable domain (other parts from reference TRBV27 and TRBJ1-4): EAQVTQNPRYLITVTGKKLTVTCSQNMNHEYMSWYRQDPGLGLRQIYYSMNVEVTDKGDVPEGYKVSRKEKRNFPLILESPSPNQTSLYFCASSSPGPNEKLFFGSGTQLSVL.

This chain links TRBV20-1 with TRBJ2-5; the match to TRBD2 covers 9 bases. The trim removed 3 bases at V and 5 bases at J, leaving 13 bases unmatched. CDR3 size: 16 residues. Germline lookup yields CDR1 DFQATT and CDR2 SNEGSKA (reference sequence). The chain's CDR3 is CSASEASGVRVETQYF. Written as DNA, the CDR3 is TGCAGTGCTAGTGAGGCTAGCGGGGTTCGGGTGGAGACCCAGTACTTC.

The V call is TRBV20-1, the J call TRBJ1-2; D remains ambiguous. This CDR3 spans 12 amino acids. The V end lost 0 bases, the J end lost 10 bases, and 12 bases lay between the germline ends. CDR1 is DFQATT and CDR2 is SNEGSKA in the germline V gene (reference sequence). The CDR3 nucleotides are TGCAGTGCTAGAGATTCCGGGGTCTACTACACCTTC. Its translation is CSARDSGVYYTF.

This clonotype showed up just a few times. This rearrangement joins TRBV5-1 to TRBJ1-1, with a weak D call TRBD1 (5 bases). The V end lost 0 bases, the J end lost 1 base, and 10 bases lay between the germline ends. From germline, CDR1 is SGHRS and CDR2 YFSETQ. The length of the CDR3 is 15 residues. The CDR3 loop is CASSLGGTANTEAFF. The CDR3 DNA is TGCGCCAGCAGCTTGGGGGGGACGGCGAACACTGAAGCTTTCTTT.

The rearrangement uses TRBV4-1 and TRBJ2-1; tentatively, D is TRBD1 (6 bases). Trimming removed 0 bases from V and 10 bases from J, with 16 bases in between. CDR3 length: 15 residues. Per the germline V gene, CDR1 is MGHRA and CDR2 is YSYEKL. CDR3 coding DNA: TGCGCCAGCAGCCAAGATGGGGGCAAGACAATGGAGCAGTTCTTC. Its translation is CASSQDGGKTMEQFF.

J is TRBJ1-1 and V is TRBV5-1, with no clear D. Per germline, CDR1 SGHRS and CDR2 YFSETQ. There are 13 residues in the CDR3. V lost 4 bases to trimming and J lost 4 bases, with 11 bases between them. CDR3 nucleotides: TGCGCCAGCAGCGCGGCCGGAGGCACTGAAGCTTTCTTT. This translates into CASSAAGGTEAFF.

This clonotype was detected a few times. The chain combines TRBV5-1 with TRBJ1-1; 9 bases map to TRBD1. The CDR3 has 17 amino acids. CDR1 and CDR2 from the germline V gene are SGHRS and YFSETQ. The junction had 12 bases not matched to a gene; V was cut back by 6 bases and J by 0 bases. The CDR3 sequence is CASTYHTGTGMNTEAFF. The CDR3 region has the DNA TGCGCCAGCACCTATCACACCGGGACAGGGATGAACACTGAAGCTTTCTTT.

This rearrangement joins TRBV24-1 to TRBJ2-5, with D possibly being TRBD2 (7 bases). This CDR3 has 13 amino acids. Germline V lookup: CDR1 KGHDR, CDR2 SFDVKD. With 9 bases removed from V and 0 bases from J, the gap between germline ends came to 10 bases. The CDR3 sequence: CATGGDNQETQYF. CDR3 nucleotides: TGTGCCACCGGGGGGGACAACCAAGAGACCCAGTACTTC.

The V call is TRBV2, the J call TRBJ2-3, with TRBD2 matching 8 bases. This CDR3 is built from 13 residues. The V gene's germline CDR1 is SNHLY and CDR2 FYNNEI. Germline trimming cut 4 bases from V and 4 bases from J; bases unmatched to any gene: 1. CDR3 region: CASSAGGPDTQYF. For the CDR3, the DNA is TGTGCCAGCAGTGCGGGGGGGCCAGATACGCAGTATTTT.

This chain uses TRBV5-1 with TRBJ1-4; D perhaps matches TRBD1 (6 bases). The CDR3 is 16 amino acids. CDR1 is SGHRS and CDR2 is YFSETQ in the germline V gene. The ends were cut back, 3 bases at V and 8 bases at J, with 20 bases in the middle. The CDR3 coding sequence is TGCGCCAGCAGCTCGACCCCTTCGGGGGCCTGGGAAAAACTGTTTTTT. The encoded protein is CASSSTPSGAWEKLFF.

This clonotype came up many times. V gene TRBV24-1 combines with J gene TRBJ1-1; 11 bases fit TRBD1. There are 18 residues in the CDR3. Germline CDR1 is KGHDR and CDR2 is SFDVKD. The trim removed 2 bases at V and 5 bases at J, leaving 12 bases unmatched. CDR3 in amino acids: CATSDSRDRGRKGTEAFF. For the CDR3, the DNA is TGTGCCACCAGTGATTCCCGGGACAGGGGGAGAAAGGGGACTGAAGCTTTCTTT.

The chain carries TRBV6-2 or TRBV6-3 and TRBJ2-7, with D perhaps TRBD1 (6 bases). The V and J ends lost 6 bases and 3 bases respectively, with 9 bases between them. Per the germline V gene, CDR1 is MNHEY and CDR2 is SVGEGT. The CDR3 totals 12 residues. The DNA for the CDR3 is TGTGCCAGCAGCCGACAGGACTACGAGCAGTACTTC. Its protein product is CASSRQDYEQYF.